Below, one TCR beta chain is given with its context. The antigen remains unidentified. Profiling of TCR beta VDJ combinations and CDR3 sequences used genomic DNA as template. MiXCR was run by TCRdb on the reads, yielding one entry per CDR3 protein. The sample consists of 180,000 or so distinct CDR3 sequences, approximately 48% of them appearing once. The data derive from a study of CD8+CD57+ T cells in acquired aplastic anemia. Whole-study findings and limits: Patients had about 31 CD8+ CDR3 sequences in common with controls (the shared set).

Sequenced patients had shown CD8+CD57+ cell expansion by flow cytometry. This CDR3 has 15 amino acids. Trimming cost V 6 bases and J 5 bases, with 16 bases left between them. Per the germline V gene, CDR1 is LNHDA and CDR2 is SQIVND (reference sequence). Material: sorted CD4+, CD8+, or CD8+CD57+ T cells (not recorded which) from PBMCs. This receptor was obtained from a human donor with aplastic anemia. The chain has TRBV19 and TRBJ1-4, with D hard to call. The CDR3, as DNA: TGTGCCAGTAGCCCGACCCTCAGACAAAATGAAAAACTGTTTTTT. Protein: CASSPTLRQNEKLFF.